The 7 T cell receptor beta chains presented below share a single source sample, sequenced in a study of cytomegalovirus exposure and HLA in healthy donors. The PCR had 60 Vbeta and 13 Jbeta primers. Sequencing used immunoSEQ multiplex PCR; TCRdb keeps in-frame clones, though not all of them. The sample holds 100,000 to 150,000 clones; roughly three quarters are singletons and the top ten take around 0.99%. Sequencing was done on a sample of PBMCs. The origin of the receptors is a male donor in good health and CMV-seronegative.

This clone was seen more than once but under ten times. This CDR3 is CASQAFYEQYF. The CDR3 DNA is TGTGCCAGCCAGGCGTTCTACGAGCAGTACTTC. J is TRBJ2-7 and V is TRBV6-1; no clear D gene. From germline, CDR1 is MNHNS and CDR2 SASEGT. This CDR3 is 11 amino acids long. Trimming removed 8 bases from V and 3 bases from J, with 8 bases in between.

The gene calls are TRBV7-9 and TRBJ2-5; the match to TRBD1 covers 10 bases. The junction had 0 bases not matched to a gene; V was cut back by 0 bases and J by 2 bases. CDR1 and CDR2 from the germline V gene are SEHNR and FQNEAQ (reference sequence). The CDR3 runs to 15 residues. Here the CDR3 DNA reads TGTGCCAGCAGCTTAGCGGGACAGGGGCAAGAGACCCAGTACTTC. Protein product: CASSLAGQGQETQYF. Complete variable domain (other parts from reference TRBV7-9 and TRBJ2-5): DTGVSQNPRHKITKRGQNVTFRCDPISEHNRLYWYRQTLGQGPEFLTYFQNEAQLEKSRLLSDRFSAERPKGSFSTLEIQRTEQGDSAMYLCASSLAGQGQETQYFGPGTRLLVL.

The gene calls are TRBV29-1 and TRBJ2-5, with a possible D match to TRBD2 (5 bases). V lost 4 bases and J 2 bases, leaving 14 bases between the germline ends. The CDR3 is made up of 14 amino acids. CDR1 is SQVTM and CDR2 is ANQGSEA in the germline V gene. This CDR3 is CSVVKTGFQETQYF. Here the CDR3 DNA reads TGCAGCGTTGTTAAAACGGGATTTCAAGAGACCCAGTACTTC.

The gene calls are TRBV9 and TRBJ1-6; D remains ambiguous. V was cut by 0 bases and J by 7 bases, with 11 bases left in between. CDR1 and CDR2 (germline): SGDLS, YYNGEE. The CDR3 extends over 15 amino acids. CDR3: CASSVVPGGNSPLHF. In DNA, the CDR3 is TGTGCCAGCAGCGTAGTTCCCGGCGGGAATTCACCCCTCCACTTT.

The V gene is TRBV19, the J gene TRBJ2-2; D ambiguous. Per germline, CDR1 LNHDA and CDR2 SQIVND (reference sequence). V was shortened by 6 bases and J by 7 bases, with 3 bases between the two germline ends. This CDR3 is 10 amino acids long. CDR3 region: CASRYGELFF. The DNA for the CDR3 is TGTGCCAGTAGGTACGGGGAGCTGTTTTTT. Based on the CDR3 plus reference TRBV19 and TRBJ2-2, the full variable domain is DGGITQSPKYLFRKEGQNVTLSCEQNLNHDAMYWYRQDPGQGLRLIYYSQIVNDFQKGDIAEGYSVSREKKESFPLTVTSAQKNPTAFYLCASRYGELFFGEGSRLTVL.

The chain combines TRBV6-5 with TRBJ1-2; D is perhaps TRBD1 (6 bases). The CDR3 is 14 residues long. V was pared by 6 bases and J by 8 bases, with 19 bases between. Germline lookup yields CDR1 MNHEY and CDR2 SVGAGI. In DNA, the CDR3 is TGTGCCAGCAGAGAACAGGGAGGGGGGTACGGCTACACCTTC. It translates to CASREQGGGYGYTF.

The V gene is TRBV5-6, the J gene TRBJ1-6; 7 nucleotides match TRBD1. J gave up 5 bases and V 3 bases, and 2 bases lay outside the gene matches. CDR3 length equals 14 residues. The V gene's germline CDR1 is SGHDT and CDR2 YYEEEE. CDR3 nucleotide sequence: TGTGCCAGCAGCTCCGGGACAGATAATTCACCCCTCCACTTT. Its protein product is CASSSGTDNSPLHF.